Shown below are 20 T cell receptor beta chains from a single sample sequenced in a study of Ad26.COV2.S vaccination and SARS-CoV-2 variants. Sequenced by immunoSEQ multiplex PCR; TCRdb stores in-frame clones only, minus some. The sample includes roughly 380,000 clones, roughly 84% of them seen just once. As to treatment: approximately 18 received Ad26.COV2.S at low or high dose, single or two shots; five or six received placebo; per-sample allocation not given. Sampling happened 63 days after the first vaccine or placebo injection. The sequencing used peripheral blood, collected in a trial of Ad26.COV2.S vaccine versus placebo. The receptors shown here come from a person between 18 and 65 years old who received the Ad26.COV2.S COVID-19 vaccine or a placebo.

The chain combines TRBV27 with TRBJ2-7, with a tentative D call TRBD1 (5 bases). Germline V gene data show CDR1 as MNHEY and CDR2 as SMNVEV (reference sequence). This CDR3 has 14 amino acids. Trimming took off 3 bases at V and 9 bases at J, with 18 bases between the two ends. CDR3 protein: CASSFLGLGNAQYF. In DNA form, the CDR3 reads TGTGCCAGCAGTTTCTTGGGGCTGGGTAACGCGCAGTACTTC.

The gene calls are TRBV19 and TRBJ1-6, with a weak D call TRBD1 (5 bases). Germline V CDR1 and CDR2: LNHDA, SQIVND (reference sequence). V lost 3 bases, J lost 4 bases, and 10 bases lay in between. There are 15 residues in the CDR3. The CDR3 here is CASSMTGTYNSPLHF. CDR3 nucleotides: TGTGCCAGTAGTATGACCGGGACTTATAATTCACCCCTCCACTTT.

The chain uses TRBV9 and TRBJ1-1; D gene ambiguous. CDR3 length equals 13 residues. V was cut by 2 bases and J by 9 bases, with 14 bases left in between. The V gene's germline CDR1 is SGDLS and CDR2 YYNGEE. The CDR3 is CASSVSAANQAFF. DNA for the CDR3: TGTGCCAGCAGCGTCTCGGCGGCCAACCAAGCTTTCTTT. The full variable domain, rest sourced from reference TRBV9 and TRBJ1-1, is DSGVTQTPKHLITATGQRVTLRCSPRSGDLSVYWYQQSLDQGLQFLIQYYNGEERAKGNILERFSAQQFPDLHSELNLSSLELGDSALYFCASSVSAANQAFFGQGTRLTVV.

CDR3 nucleotide sequence: TGTGCCAGCAGCACCGGGACAGGGTATGGCTACACCTTC. Protein: CASSTGTGYGYTF. The chain carries TRBV11-2 and TRBJ1-2; 9 nucleotides line up with TRBD1. The CDR3 is 13 amino acids. The trim removed 5 bases at V and 5 bases at J, leaving 3 bases unmatched. In germline, CDR1 is SGHAT, CDR2 FQNNGV.

The chain couples TRBV10-3 to TRBJ1-1; the D is unclear. Trimming removed 2 bases at V and 5 bases at J, with 27 bases between. From germline, CDR1 is ENHRY and CDR2 SYGVKD. CDR3 size: 19 residues. CDR3 sequence reads: CAISEGLTGPTQPTTEAFF. The DNA of the CDR3 is TGTGCCATCAGTGAGGGCCTCACCGGGCCAACGCAGCCCACAACTGAAGCTTTCTTT.

As regards this clone: This same CDR3 is encoded by further DNA sequences in the sample. The rearrangement links TRBV30 to TRBJ1-2; the D gene is possibly TRBD1 (6 bases). The V gene lost 3 bases and the J gene lost 2 bases, with 7 bases spanning the gap. There are 12 residues in the CDR3. CDR1 GTSNPN and CDR2 SVGIG come from the germline V gene (reference sequence). CDR3 sequence (DNA): TGTGCCTGGAGAACAGGGAACTATGGCTACACCTTC. Its protein is CAWRTGNYGYTF. Together with reference TRBV30 and TRBJ1-2, the CDR3 gives the full variable domain: SQTIHQWPATLVQPVGSPLSLECTVEGTSNPNLYWYRQAAGRGLQLLFYSVGIGQISSEVPQNLSASRPQDRQFILSSKKLLLSDSGFYLCAWRTGNYGYTFGSGTRLTVV.

This chain links TRBV5-6 with TRBJ1-2; 7 bases fit TRBD1. V was pared by 5 bases and J by 5 bases, with 6 bases of the junction left unmatched. Germline lookup yields CDR1 SGHDT and CDR2 YYEEEE. This CDR3 region has 13 residues. This chain's CDR3 is CASRKGGGYGYTF. CDR3 nucleotides: TGTGCCAGCAGGAAAGGGGGCGGGTATGGCTACACCTTC. Based on the CDR3 plus reference TRBV5-6 and TRBJ1-2, the full variable domain is DAGVTQSPTHLIKTRGQQVTLRCSPKSGHDTVSWYQQALGQGPQFIFQYYEEEERQRGNFPDRFSGHQFPNYSSELNVNALLLGDSALYLCASRKGGGYGYTFGSGTRLTVV.

J is TRBJ1-6 and V is TRBV4-3, with a weak D call TRBD1 (5 bases). The CDR3 loop spans 16 amino acids. Germline assignment: CDR1 LGHNA and CDR2 YSLEER. The V and J ends lost 0 bases and 8 bases respectively, with 14 bases between them. CDR3 DNA: TGCGCCAGCAGCCAAGAGGGAGGGGCAGGTTATTCACCCCTCCACTTT. Its translation: CASSQEGGAGYSPLHF.

The V call is TRBV27, the J call TRBJ2-7; TRBD1 agrees at 11 bases. Trimming took 5 bases from V and 6 from J; bases not matched to a gene: 12. The CDR3 has 16 amino acids. Germline V gene sequence: CDR1 MNHEY, CDR2 SMNVEV (reference sequence). The CDR3 DNA reads TGTGCCAGCAGTCCTACCCGGACAGGGGGCGGGGTCGAGCAGTACTTC. Translating gives CASSPTRTGGGVEQYF.

Sample share makes this clone medium-sized. The rearrangement links TRBV10-2 to TRBJ2-7; 9 bases line up with TRBD1. The V gene's germline CDR1 is WSHSY and CDR2 SAAADI. The V segment lost 6 bases and the J segment 2 bases; nucleotides outside the gene matches: 8. This CDR3 is 15 amino acids long. The CDR3 is CASRVGTGQTYEQYF. The CDR3 region has the DNA TGCGCCAGCAGGGTTGGGACAGGGCAAACCTACGAGCAGTACTTC.

The chain employs TRBV3-1 (or the pseudogene TRBV3-2) and TRBJ2-1; 14 bases align to TRBD2. CDR1 LGHDT and CDR2 YNNKEL come from the germline V gene (reference sequence). CDR3 size: 20 residues. The trim removed 3 bases at V and 4 bases at J, leaving 14 bases unmatched. CDR3 sequence reads: CASSQLPGLAGATAYNEQFF. The CDR3 DNA follows: TGTGCCAGCAGCCAGCTACCGGGACTAGCGGGGGCAACGGCGTACAATGAGCAGTTCTTC.

The chain employs TRBV28 and TRBJ1-5; weak D call: TRBD1 (6 bases). Germline CDR1 MDHEN, CDR2 SYDVKM. There are 16 residues in the CDR3. Trimming removed 7 bases from V and 2 bases from J, with 18 bases in between. Here the CDR3 DNA reads TGTGCCAGCAATATAAGGCGGGGGCGGGGCAATCAGCCCCAGCATTTT. Its protein is CASNIRRGRGNQPQHF.

This chain links TRBV7-2 with TRBJ2-5; the match to TRBD2 covers 12 bases. Losses at the gene ends were 1 base for V and 5 bases for J; bases not matched to a gene: 11. Germline V gene data show CDR1 as SGHTA and CDR2 as FQGNSA. This CDR3 spans 18 amino acids. CDR3 residues: CASSLVWLAGGPRETQYF. Here the CDR3 DNA reads TGTGCCAGCAGCTTAGTATGGCTAGCGGGAGGGCCGCGGGAGACCCAGTACTTC. The whole variable domain, filled in from reference TRBV7-2 and TRBJ2-5, reads GAGVSQSPSNKVTEKGKDVELRCDPISGHTALYWYRQSLGQGLEFLIYFQGNSAPDKSGLPSDRFSAERTGGSVSTLTIQRTQQEDSAVYLCASSLVWLAGGPRETQYFGPGTRLLVL.

The CDR3 reads CASSQGTGSLNYGYTF. CDR3 in DNA: TGTGCCAGCAGCCAAGGGACAGGGAGCCTTAACTATGGCTACACCTTC. The chain is built from TRBV3-1 (or the pseudogene TRBV3-2) and TRBJ1-2, with 8 bases lining up with TRBD1. Germline V CDR1 and CDR2: LGHDT, YNNKEL (reference sequence). V lost 1 base, J lost 1 base, and 5 bases stayed unmatched. The CDR3 has 16 amino acids.

J is TRBJ2-3 and V is TRBV4-1, with D possibly being TRBD2 (5 bases). The germline V and J ends were trimmed by 4 bases and 1 base, with 12 bases remaining between them. This CDR3 is built from 15 residues. Looked up from germline, CDR1 is MGHRA and CDR2 is YSYEKL. CDR3 in amino acids: CASSLLEGGTDTQYF. CDR3 nucleotides: TGCGCCAGCAGCCTTTTAGAGGGCGGCACAGATACGCAGTATTTT.

V is TRBV10-3 and J is TRBJ1-2; 9 bases match TRBD1. Germline lookup yields CDR1 ENHRY and CDR2 SYGVKD. The V segment lost 4 bases and the J segment 6 bases; nucleotides outside the gene matches: 9. This CDR3 is 15 amino acids long. CDR3 amino acids: CAISAPGQGINGYTF. DNA of the CDR3: TGTGCCATCAGTGCTCCGGGACAGGGTATTAATGGCTACACCTTC.

About this clone itself: Within the sample, other DNA sequences also encode this same CDR3. The chain recombines TRBV20-1 with TRBJ1-6, with D maybe TRBD1 (5 bases). Germline V gene sequence: CDR1 DFQATT, CDR2 SNEGSKA (reference sequence). The CDR3 extends over 15 amino acids. V lost 3 bases and J 1 base, leaving 10 bases between the germline ends. CDR3 loop: CSASEGSSYNSPLHF. CDR3 DNA sequence: TGCAGTGCTAGTGAGGGGAGTTCCTATAATTCACCCCTCCACTTT.

The J gene is TRBJ2-1, the V gene TRBV3-1 (or the pseudogene TRBV3-2); TRBD2 matches at 9 bases. Germline CDR1 LGHDT, CDR2 YNNKEL (reference sequence). The trim removed 0 bases at V and 4 bases at J, leaving 16 bases unmatched. This CDR3 is built from 20 residues. CDR3 bases: TGTGCCAGCAGCCAAGACCAAGACGGTGCAGCGGGAGGAGGTTACAATGAGCAGTTCTTC. Translating it yields CASSQDQDGAAGGGYNEQFF.

The chain has TRBV2 and TRBJ2-3; D is possibly TRBD1 (5 bases). Germline CDR1 reads SNHLY; CDR2 reads FYNNEI. Deletions cut 0 bases from V and 3 bases from J, with 16 bases between. The CDR3 spans 17 residues. The CDR3 protein is CASSEALSSGRTDTQYF. The CDR3 DNA reads TGTGCCAGCAGTGAAGCTCTGTCGTCAGGGCGAACAGATACGCAGTATTTT.

The rearrangement links TRBV5-1 to TRBJ2-6; D may be TRBD2 (6 bases). Germline CDR1 and CDR2: SGHRS and YFSETQ. The CDR3 contains 15 residues. Trimming removed 4 bases at V and 0 bases at J, with 8 bases between. The CDR3 region is CASSATSSGANVLTF. The CDR3 nucleotides read TGCGCCAGCAGCGCGACTAGCTCTGGGGCCAACGTCCTGACTTTC.